One T cell receptor beta chain is described in this entry. The antigen remains unidentified. Germline V gene sequence: CDR1 MNHEY, CDR2 SMNVEV (reference sequence). V was clipped by 5 bases and J by 4 bases, with 8 bases between them. The CDR3 has 13 amino acids. The data originate from a study of shared clonotypes between healthy human individuals. Whole-study results and caveats: Donor clonotype sharing was expected to depend on sequencing depth.

The repertoire was sequenced with immunoSEQ multiplex PCR; TCRdb's copy has only in-frame clones and lacks some. The sample lists 400,000 to 600,000 clones, around 79% occurring once. The chain couples TRBV27 to TRBJ2-2; the D is unclear. This receptor was obtained from a woman aged 40 to 55 in good health. Some clones in this sample may be carry-over from other donors' samples. The material sequenced was PBMCs. The CDR3 spells CASSTDLTGELFF. The CDR3 DNA reads as TGTGCCAGCAGTACCGACCTCACCGGGGAGCTGTTTTTT.